This T cell receptor (beta chain) was identified in a study of response to subunit inactivated influenza vaccine. Points on this clonotype: Antigen specificity is unknown. The germline gene is not matched at one end of the junction; a read error may be the cause.

TCRdb re-called the RT-PCR reads with MiXCR, one entry per CDR3 protein. This sample yields roughly 780,000 distinct CDR3 sequences, of which around 20% are seen a single time; about a tenth belongs to the top ten. The CDR3 spans 13 residues. Per germline, CDR1 SGHAT and CDR2 FQNNGV. Study results and caveats: Authors suggested that a seasonal influenza vaccination recruits few new T cells each time.

The TCR sequence derives from a man in his fifties or sixties who received an inactivated influenza vaccine. J is TRBJ2-1 and V is TRBV11-2; 9 bases fit TRBD2. The sample here was PBMCs from blood, taken less than 6 days after vaccination. CDR3 region: CTSSRSGRNEQFF. CDR3 bases: TGTACCAGCAGCCGTAGCGGGAGAAATGAGCAGTTCTTC.